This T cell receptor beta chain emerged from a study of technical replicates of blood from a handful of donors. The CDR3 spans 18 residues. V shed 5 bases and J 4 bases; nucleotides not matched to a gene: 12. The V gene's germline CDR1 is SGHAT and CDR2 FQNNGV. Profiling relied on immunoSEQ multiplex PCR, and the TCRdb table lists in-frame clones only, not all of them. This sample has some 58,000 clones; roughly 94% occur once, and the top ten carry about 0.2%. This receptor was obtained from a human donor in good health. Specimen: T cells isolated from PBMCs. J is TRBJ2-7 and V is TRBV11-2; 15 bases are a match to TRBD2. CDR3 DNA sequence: TGTGCCAGCAGCACCAATGGACTAGCGGGAGGGCTTCGTTACGAGCAGTACTTC. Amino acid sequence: CASSTNGLAGGLRYEQYF.